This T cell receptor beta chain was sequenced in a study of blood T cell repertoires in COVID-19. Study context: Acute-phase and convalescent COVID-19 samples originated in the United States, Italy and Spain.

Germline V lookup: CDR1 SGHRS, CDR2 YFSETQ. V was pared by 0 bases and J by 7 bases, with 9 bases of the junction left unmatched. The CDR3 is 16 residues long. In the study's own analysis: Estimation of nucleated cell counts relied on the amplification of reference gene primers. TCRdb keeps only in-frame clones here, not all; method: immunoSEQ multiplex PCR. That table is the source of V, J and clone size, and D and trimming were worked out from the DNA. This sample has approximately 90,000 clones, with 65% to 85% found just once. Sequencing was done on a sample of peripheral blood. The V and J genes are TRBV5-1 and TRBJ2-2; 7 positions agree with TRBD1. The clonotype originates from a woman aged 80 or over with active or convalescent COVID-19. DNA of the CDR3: TGCGCCAGCAGCTTGGAGACAGGGATAGGCGGCGGGGAGCTGTTTTTT. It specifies CASSLETGIGGGELFF.